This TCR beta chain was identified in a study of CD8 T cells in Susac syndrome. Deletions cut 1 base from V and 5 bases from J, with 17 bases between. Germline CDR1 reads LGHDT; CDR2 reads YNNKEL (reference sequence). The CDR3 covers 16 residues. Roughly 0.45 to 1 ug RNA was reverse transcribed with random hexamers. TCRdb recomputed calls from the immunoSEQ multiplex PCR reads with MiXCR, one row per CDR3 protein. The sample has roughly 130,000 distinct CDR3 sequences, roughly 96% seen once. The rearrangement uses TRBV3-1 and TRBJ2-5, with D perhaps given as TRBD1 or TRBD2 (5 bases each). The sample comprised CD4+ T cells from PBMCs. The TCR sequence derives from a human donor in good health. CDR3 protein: CASSQGIGAGVETQYF. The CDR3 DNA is TGTGCCAGCAGCCAAGGGATCGGGGCAGGAGTGGAGACCCAGTACTTC.